Ten or more counts support the clone carrying this T cell receptor beta chain. The target antigen is unknown. The germline V gene has CDR1 MNHEY and CDR2 SMNVEV (reference sequence). The CDR3 covers 14 residues. V lost 2 bases and J lost 3, with 5 bases in between. It was RNA transcripts that yielded the amplified TCR beta CDR3 regions. First-round RT-PCR with HTBI primers amplified the TCR CDR3 region. MiXCR, applied by TCRdb to the multiplex PCR reads, yields one record per CDR3 protein. This sample carries about 400,000 distinct CDR3 sequences, 14% to 15% of them seen once, and the ten largest clones take 32%. Absence of ophthalmopathy progression within 18 months defined stable Graves' hyperthyroidism. Hyperthyroidism was newly diagnosed in patients aged 18 to 65 (duration under 2 months). These data come from a study of T cells in Graves' hyperthyroidism and ophthalmopathy. The overall study: Specimen type is peripheral blood, collected at initial diagnosis prior to any treatment. Broader study findings: Most clonotypes that expanded in the thyroid above 0.001 also showed up in blood.

The V and J genes are TRBV27 and TRBJ2-6, with unresolved D. The sequencing sample was made of blood. This sequence originates from a woman aged 25 to 39 with Graves' hyperthyroidism. CDR3 region: CASSLAGGANVLTF. In DNA form, the CDR3 reads TGTGCCAGCAGTTTAGCCGGTGGGGCCAACGTCCTGACTTTC.